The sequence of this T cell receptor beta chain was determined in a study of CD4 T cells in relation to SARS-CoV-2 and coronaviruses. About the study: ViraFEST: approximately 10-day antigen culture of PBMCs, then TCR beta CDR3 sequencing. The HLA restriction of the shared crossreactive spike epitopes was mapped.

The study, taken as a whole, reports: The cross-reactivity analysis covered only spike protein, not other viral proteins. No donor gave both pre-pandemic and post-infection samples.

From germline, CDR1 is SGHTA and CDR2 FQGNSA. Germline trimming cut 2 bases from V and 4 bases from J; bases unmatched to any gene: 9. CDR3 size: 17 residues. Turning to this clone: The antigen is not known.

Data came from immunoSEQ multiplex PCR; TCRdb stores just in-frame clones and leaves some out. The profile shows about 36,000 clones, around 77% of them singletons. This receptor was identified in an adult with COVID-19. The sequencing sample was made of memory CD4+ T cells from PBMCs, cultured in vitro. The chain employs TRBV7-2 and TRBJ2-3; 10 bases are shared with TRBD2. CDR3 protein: CASSLSSERGGADTQYF. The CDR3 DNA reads TGTGCCAGCAGCTTAAGTTCTGAGCGGGGGGGGGCAGATACGCAGTATTTT. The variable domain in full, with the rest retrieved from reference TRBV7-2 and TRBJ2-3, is GAGVSQSPSNKVTEKGKDVELRCDPISGHTALYWYRQSLGQGLEFLIYFQGNSAPDKSGLPSDRFSAERTGGSVSTLTIQRTQQEDSAVYLCASSLSSERGGADTQYFGPGTRLTVL.